The 25 T cell receptor beta chains below were found in one sample sequenced in a study of T cell responses to AZD1222 COVID-19 vaccine. Using immunoSEQ multiplex PCR, the repertoire was profiled, and TCRdb retains in-frame clones only, with some absent. The sample consists of about 130,000 clones, approximately 90% of them appearing once. The material was peripheral blood, obtained on day 0 of AZD1222 vaccination. The receptors originated from an adult in good health.

The genes are TRBV3-1 (or the pseudogene TRBV3-2) and TRBJ2-5; D might be TRBD2 (5 bases). Trimming removed 0 bases from V and 0 bases from J, with 8 bases in between. This CDR3 has 15 amino acids. CDR1 and CDR2 from the germline V gene are LGHDT and YNNKEL (reference sequence). In nucleotides, the CDR3 is TGTGCCAGCAGCCAAGATTGGACTTACCAAGAGACCCAGTACTTC. It codes for CASSQDWTYQETQYF.

The J gene is TRBJ2-7, the V gene TRBV4-2; 9 bases are shared with TRBD2. Losses at the gene ends were 4 bases for V and 2 bases for J; bases not matched to a gene: 6. CDR3 size: 15 residues. From germline, CDR1 is LGHNA and CDR2 YNFKEQ. Here the CDR3 reads CASSPSSGAPYEQYF. The CDR3, as DNA: TGTGCCAGCAGCCCGTCTAGCGGGGCCCCCTACGAGCAGTACTTC.

The rearrangement uses TRBV10-3 and TRBJ2-7; no clear D. This CDR3 comprises 14 residues. The ends were cut back, 2 bases at V and 1 base at J, with 9 bases in the middle. Germline V gene sequence: CDR1 ENHRY, CDR2 SYGVKD. Here the CDR3 reads CAISEPTDSYEQYF. The CDR3 region has the DNA TGTGCCATCAGTGAGCCAACTGATTCCTACGAGCAGTACTTC.

This chain uses TRBV19 with TRBJ1-5, with a weak D call TRBD1 (6 bases). CDR1 is LNHDA and CDR2 is SQIVND in the germline V gene (reference sequence). V was trimmed by 4 bases and J by 5 bases, leaving 15 bases between them. The CDR3 contains 15 residues. As DNA, the CDR3 is TGTGCCAGTAGTACCGGACAGCTAGTACATCAGCCCCAGCATTTT. This encodes CASSTGQLVHQPQHF. The whole variable domain, filled in from reference TRBV19 and TRBJ1-5, reads DGGITQSPKYLFRKEGQNVTLSCEQNLNHDAMYWYRQDPGQGLRLIYYSQIVNDFQKGDIAEGYSVSREKKESFPLTVTSAQKNPTAFYLCASSTGQLVHQPQHFGDGTRLSIL.

The genes are TRBV11-2 and TRBJ1-1; the match to TRBD1 covers 9 bases. V lost 4 bases, J lost 2 bases, and 5 bases stayed unmatched. The CDR3 contains 15 residues. Germline V gene lookup returns CDR1 SGHAT and CDR2 FQNNGV. The CDR3 here is CASSSGQGINTEAFF. CDR3 DNA sequence: TGTGCCAGCAGCTCTGGACAGGGGATCAACACTGAAGCTTTCTTT.

The chain has TRBV7-9 and TRBJ2-2, with 7 bases matching TRBD1. This CDR3 spans 15 amino acids. Trimming took 5 bases from V and 1 from J; bases not matched to a gene: 4. Germline CDR1 and CDR2: SEHNR and FQNEAQ (reference sequence). The DNA of the CDR3 is TGTGCCAGCAGCAACGACAGGGTGAACACCGGGGAGCTGTTTTTT. As protein: CASSNDRVNTGELFF.

In its sample, this clone was seen once. The gene calls are TRBV11-3 and TRBJ2-5; the D is unclear. The germline V gene encodes CDR1 SGHNT and CDR2 YENEEA. The CDR3 runs 15 residues. The germline V and J ends were trimmed by 1 base and 0 bases, with 9 bases remaining between them. CDR3 amino acids: CASSLGDTHQETQYF. The CDR3 DNA follows: TGTGCCAGCAGCTTAGGTGACACACACCAAGAGACCCAGTACTTC.

The chain couples TRBV11-2 to TRBJ1-1; 9 bases align to TRBD1. The ends lost 1 base at V and 0 bases at J; junction bases unmatched: 3. Germline V gene lookup returns CDR1 SGHAT and CDR2 FQNNGV. The CDR3 runs to 16 residues. The CDR3, as DNA: TGTGCCAGCAGCTTAGGGACAGGGGCCGTGAACACTGAAGCTTTCTTT. Its translation: CASSLGTGAVNTEAFF.

The V and J genes are TRBV24-1 and TRBJ2-1; D tentatively fits TRBD1 or TRBD2 (5 bases each). The CDR3 runs to 17 residues. Germline V lookup: CDR1 KGHDR, CDR2 SFDVKD. V shed 3 bases and J shed 4 bases, with 18 bases lying between them. The CDR3: CATSDQGQGPRYNEQFF. CDR3 sequence (DNA): TGTGCCACCAGTGATCAAGGGCAGGGACCGAGGTACAATGAGCAGTTCTTC.

The chain links TRBV7-2 to TRBJ1-3, with unresolved D. The CDR3 consists of 15 residues. The germline CDR1 and CDR2 sequences are SGHTA and FQGNSA. Trimming stripped 4 bases from V and 0 bases from J, with 10 bases between. Here the CDR3 DNA reads TGTGCCAGCAGCTCCCCCTCTCGCTCTGGAAACACCATATATTTT. It encodes CASSSPSRSGNTIYF.

The CDR3 region has the DNA TGTGCCAGTAGTATAGCCCCGGACAGGACTAACTATGGCTACACCTTC. Residues: CASSIAPDRTNYGYTF. This rearrangement joins TRBV19 to TRBJ1-2; 7 bases are a match to TRBD1. Germline values: CDR1 LNHDA, CDR2 SQIVND (reference sequence). After removal of 1 base from V and 0 bases from J, the junction contained 5 bases not matched to a gene. The CDR3 consists of 16 residues.

The CDR3 here is CASSQGQYNSPLHF. CDR3 in DNA: TGTGCCAGCAGCCAAGGACAGTATAATTCACCCCTCCACTTT. J is TRBJ1-6 and V is TRBV28; D is perhaps TRBD1 (6 bases). V gave up 6 bases and J gave up 4 bases, with 10 bases separating them. Germline CDR1 reads MDHEN; CDR2 reads SYDVKM. This CDR3 contains 14 residues.

This clone came up a few times. The chain carries TRBV9 and TRBJ2-2, with D possibly being TRBD2 (6 bases). The CDR3 consists of 14 residues. Germline CDR1 SGDLS, CDR2 YYNGEE. Between the trimmed V and J ends, which lost 0 bases and 7 bases, there was a span of 10 bases. CDR3 nucleotide sequence: TGTGCCAGCAGCGTAGAGGGGACTCACGGGGAGCTGTTTTTT. This gives the protein CASSVEGTHGELFF.

The chain carries TRBV4-3 and TRBJ1-6; D remains ambiguous. The CDR3 runs 16 residues. In germline, CDR1 is LGHNA, CDR2 YSLEER. Trimming cost V 0 bases and J 6 bases, with 12 bases left between them. The CDR3 sequence: CASSQEASGINSPLHF. CDR3 coding DNA: TGCGCCAGCAGCCAAGAGGCTTCCGGGATTAATTCACCCCTCCACTTT.

V and J are TRBV9 and TRBJ2-7, with D possibly being TRBD1 (8 bases). Germline CDR1 is SGDLS and CDR2 is YYNGEE. The V end was cut by 4 bases, the J end by 4 bases, with 18 bases between. This CDR3 contains 15 residues. This CDR3 reads CASSTTGAGEYEQYF. DNA for the CDR3: TGTGCCAGCAGCACGACAGGGGCGGGAGAGTACGAGCAGTACTTC.

J is TRBJ1-4 and V is TRBV6-2 or TRBV6-3; TRBD1 aligns across 7 bases. Germline-derived CDR1 and CDR2 are MNHEY and SVGEGT. The trim removed 3 bases at V and 6 bases at J, leaving 7 bases unmatched. This CDR3 is 15 amino acids long. Here the CDR3 reads CASSYDGRGHEKLFF. The CDR3 DNA sequence: TGTGCCAGCAGTTATGACGGAAGGGGGCATGAAAAACTGTTTTTT.

The chain links TRBV7-2 to TRBJ1-2; 8 bases agree with TRBD1. Germline V CDR1 and CDR2: SGHTA, FQGNSA. This CDR3 spans 15 amino acids. V lost 0 bases, J lost 4 bases, and 4 bases stayed unmatched. CDR3 nucleotide sequence: TGTGCCAGCAGCTTAGCGCTGGACAGGGTCTATGGCTACACCTTC. Its translation is CASSLALDRVYGYTF.

The chain recombines TRBV10-3 with TRBJ2-5, with a weak D call TRBD2 (5 bases). V dropped 5 bases and J dropped 2 bases, with 9 bases sitting between them. Germline V gives CDR1 ENHRY, CDR2 SYGVKD. CDR3 size: 13 residues. In DNA, the CDR3 is TGTGCCATCAGTAGTAGCGAGCAAGAGACCCAGTACTTC. Translation gives CAISSSEQETQYF.

Here the CDR3 DNA reads TGTGCCAGCAGTGATGATGACAGGGCAAATCAGCCCCAGCATTTT. This sequence encodes CASSDDDRANQPQHF. The chain links TRBV2 to TRBJ1-5, with 7 bases lining up with TRBD1. The CDR3 sequence is 15 residues long. V was pared by 3 bases and J by 4 bases, with 6 bases of the junction left unmatched. Germline V lookup: CDR1 SNHLY, CDR2 FYNNEI.

The rearrangement joins TRBV4-1 to TRBJ1-1, with D unclear. Trimming shortened V by 0 bases and J by 11 bases, and 7 bases separated the two germline ends. The CDR3 is 11 residues long. The germline V gene encodes CDR1 MGHRA and CDR2 YSYEKL. The CDR3 loop is CASSQDGIAFF. The CDR3, as DNA: TGCGCCAGCAGCCAAGATGGAATTGCTTTCTTT.

The chain carries TRBV6-5 and TRBJ2-7, with a possible D match to TRBD1 (5 bases). The CDR3 has 15 residues. CDR1 is MNHEY and CDR2 is SVGAGI in the germline V gene. V was cut by 6 bases and J by 2 bases, with 17 bases left in between. The CDR3 nucleotides read TGTGCCAGCAGGACCGACAGTCAGACACCCTACGAGCAGTACTTC. It encodes CASRTDSQTPYEQYF.

CDR3 nucleotides: TGCGCCAGCAGCCCTCGGGTCTCTGAGGCCTACGAGCAGTACTTC. It codes for CASSPRVSEAYEQYF. The chain employs TRBV5-1 and TRBJ2-7; D gene ambiguous. The CDR3 contains 15 residues. Trimming removed 4 bases at V and 2 bases at J, with 16 bases between. Germline V gene data show CDR1 as SGHRS and CDR2 as YFSETQ.

This clone was found a few times. The chain couples TRBV12-5 to TRBJ1-5; 7 nucleotides line up with TRBD1. This CDR3 is built from 15 residues. Germline values: CDR1 LGHNT, CDR2 FRNRAP. The ends lost 7 bases at V and 5 bases at J; junction bases unmatched: 11. CDR3 loop: CASARGEGAYQPQHF. The CDR3 DNA reads as TGTGCTAGTGCCCGGGGGGAGGGGGCATATCAGCCCCAGCATTTT. Using reference TRBV12-5 and TRBJ1-5 for the parts outside the CDR3, the full variable domain is DARVTQTPRHKVTEMGQEVTMRCQPILGHNTVFWYRQTMMQGLELLAYFRNRAPLDDSGMPKDRFSAEMPDATLATLKIQPSEPRDSAVYFCASARGEGAYQPQHFGDGTRLSIL.

The chain carries TRBV9 and TRBJ2-1; D may be TRBD2 (6 bases). The CDR3 contains 14 residues. The V end was cut by 4 bases, the J end by 2 bases, with 10 bases between. Germline CDR1 and CDR2: SGDLS and YYNGEE. The CDR3 bases are TGTGCCAGCAGCCCAAGGACTACCTACAATGAGCAGTTCTTC. Amino acids: CASSPRTTYNEQFF.

The chain joins TRBV24-1 to TRBJ1-1; TRBD1 is a possible D gene (6 bases). The V and J ends lost 5 bases and 4 bases respectively, with 16 bases between them. The CDR3 runs 15 residues. In germline, CDR1 is KGHDR, CDR2 SFDVKD. CDR3 nucleotide sequence: TGTGCCACCAGTGCCAAAGGGGGGGGTAGCACTGAAGCTTTCTTT. This codes for CATSAKGGGSTEAFF.